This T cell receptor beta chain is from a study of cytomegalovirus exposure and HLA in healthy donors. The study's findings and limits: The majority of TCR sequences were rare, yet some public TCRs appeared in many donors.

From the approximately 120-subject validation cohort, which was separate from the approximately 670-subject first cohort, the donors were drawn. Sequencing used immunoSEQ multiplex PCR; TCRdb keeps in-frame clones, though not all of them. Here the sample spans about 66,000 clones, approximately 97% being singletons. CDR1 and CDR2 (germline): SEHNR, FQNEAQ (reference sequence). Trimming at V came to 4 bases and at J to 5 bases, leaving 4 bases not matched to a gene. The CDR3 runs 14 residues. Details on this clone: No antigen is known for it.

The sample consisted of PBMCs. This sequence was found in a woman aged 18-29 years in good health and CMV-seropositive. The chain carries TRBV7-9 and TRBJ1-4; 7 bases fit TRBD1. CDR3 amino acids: CASSSGTENEKLFF. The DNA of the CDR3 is TGTGCCAGCAGCTCTGGGACAGAAAATGAAAAACTGTTTTTT.